This T cell receptor (beta chain) was sequenced for a study of OX40 agonist ivuxolimab in advanced cancers. Using immunoSEQ multiplex PCR, the repertoire was profiled, and TCRdb retains in-frame clones only, with some absent. The data show 20,000 to 30,000 clones, around 85% seen once. The TCR sequence derives from an adult with an advanced solid tumor such as melanoma, head and neck, liver or kidney cancer. Source: CD4+ or CD8+ T cells sorted from blood, taken in a trial of the OX40 agonist ivuxolimab.

The CDR3, as DNA: TGTGCCAGCAGTTACACATATGGGCAGCCCCAGCATTTT. It translates to CASSYTYGQPQHF. This chain uses TRBV6-5 with TRBJ1-5, with unresolved D. Per germline, CDR1 MNHEY and CDR2 SVGAGI. V shed 2 bases and J shed 7 bases, with 9 bases lying between them. The CDR3 spans 13 residues.